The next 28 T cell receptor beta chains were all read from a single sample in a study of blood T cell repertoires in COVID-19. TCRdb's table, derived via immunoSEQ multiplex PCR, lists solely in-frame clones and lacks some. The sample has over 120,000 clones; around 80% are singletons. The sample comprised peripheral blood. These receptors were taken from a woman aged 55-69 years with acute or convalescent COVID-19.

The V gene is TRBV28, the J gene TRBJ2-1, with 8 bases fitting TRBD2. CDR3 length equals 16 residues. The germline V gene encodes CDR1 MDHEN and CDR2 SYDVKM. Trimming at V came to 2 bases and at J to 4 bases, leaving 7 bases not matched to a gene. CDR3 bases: TGTGCCAGCAGTTTACAACCGGGACTAGAGTACAATGAGCAGTTCTTC. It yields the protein CASSLQPGLEYNEQFF.

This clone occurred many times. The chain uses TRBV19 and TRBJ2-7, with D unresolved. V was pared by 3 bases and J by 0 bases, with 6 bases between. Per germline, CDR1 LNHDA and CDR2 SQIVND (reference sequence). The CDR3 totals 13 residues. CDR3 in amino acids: CASSMTYSYEQYF. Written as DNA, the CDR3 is TGTGCCAGTAGTATGACATACTCCTACGAGCAGTACTTC.

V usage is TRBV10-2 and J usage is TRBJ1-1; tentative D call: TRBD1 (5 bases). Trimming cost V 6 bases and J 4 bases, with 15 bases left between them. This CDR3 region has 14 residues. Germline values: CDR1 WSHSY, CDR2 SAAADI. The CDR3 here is CASREKGWVTEAFF. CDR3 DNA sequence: TGCGCCAGCAGGGAAAAGGGGTGGGTCACTGAAGCTTTCTTT.

CDR3 nucleotides: TGTGCCAGCAGCAAAATCACCGGTCCGAACACTGAAGCTTTCTTT. It specifies CASSKITGPNTEAFF. The chain combines TRBV21-1 with TRBJ1-1. TRBV21-1 is an annotated pseudogene. There are 15 residues in the CDR3.

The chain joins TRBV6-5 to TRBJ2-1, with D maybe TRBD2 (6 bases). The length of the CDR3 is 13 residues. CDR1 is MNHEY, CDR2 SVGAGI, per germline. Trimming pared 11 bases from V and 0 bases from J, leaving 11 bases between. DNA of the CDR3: TGTGCCGCCGGGGGTAGCTCCTACAATGAGCAGTTCTTC. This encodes CAAGGSSYNEQFF.

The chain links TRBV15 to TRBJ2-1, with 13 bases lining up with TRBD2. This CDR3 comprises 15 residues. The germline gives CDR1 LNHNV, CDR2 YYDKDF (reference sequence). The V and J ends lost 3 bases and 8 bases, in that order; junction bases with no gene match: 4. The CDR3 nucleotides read TGTGCCACCAGCAGTACTAGCGGGAGGGCCTATGAGCAGTTCTTC. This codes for CATSSTSGRAYEQFF.

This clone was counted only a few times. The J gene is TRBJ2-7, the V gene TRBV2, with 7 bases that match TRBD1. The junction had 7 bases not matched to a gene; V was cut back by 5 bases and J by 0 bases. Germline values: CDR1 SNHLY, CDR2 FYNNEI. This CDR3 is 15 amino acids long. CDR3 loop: CASSLGGAPSYEQYF. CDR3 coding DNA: TGTGCCAGCAGTCTAGGGGGCGCGCCCTCCTACGAGCAGTACTTC.

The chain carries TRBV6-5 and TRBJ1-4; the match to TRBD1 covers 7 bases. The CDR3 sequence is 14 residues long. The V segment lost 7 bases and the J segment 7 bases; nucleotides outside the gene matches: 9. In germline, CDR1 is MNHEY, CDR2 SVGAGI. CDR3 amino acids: CASNRQGGREKLFF. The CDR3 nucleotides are TGTGCCAGCAACCGACAGGGCGGACGTGAAAAACTGTTTTTT.

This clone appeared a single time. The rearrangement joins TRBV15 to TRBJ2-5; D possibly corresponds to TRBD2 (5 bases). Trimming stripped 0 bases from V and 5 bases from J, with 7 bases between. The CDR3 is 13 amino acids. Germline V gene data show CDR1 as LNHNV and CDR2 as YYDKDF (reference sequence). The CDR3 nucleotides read TGTGCCACCAGCAGAGACCGAGGGGAGACCCAGTACTTC. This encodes CATSRDRGETQYF.

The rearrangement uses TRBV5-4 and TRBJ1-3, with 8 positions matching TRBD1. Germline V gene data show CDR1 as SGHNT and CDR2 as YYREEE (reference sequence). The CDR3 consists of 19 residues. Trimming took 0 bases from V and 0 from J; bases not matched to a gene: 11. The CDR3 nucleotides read TGTGCCAGCAGCTTGGGGGCCCCCGGGACAGGCAGCTCTGGAAACACCATATATTTT. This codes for CASSLGAPGTGSSGNTIYF.

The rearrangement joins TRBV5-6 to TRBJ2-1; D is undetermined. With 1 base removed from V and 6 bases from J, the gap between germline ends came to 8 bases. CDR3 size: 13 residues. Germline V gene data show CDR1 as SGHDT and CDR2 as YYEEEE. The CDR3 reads CASSLISVNEQFF. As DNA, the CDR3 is TGTGCCAGCAGCTTGATCAGCGTCAATGAGCAGTTCTTC.

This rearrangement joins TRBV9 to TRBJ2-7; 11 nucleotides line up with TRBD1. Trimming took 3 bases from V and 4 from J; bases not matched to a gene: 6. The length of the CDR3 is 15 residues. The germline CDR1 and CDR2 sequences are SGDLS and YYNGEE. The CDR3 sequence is CASSEGDRGWYEQYF. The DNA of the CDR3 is TGTGCCAGCAGCGAGGGGGACAGGGGGTGGTACGAGCAGTACTTC.

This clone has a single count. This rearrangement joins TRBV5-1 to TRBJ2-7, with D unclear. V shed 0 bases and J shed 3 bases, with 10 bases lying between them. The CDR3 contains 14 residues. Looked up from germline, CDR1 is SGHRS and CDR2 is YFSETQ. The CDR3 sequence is CASSLAIGDYEQYF. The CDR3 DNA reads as TGCGCCAGCAGCTTGGCCATTGGAGACTACGAGCAGTACTTC.

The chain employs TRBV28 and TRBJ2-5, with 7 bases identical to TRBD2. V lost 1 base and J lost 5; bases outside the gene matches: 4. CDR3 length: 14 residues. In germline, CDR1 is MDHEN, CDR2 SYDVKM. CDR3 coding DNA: TGTGCCAGCAGTTTATCCAGCGGGATTGAGACCCAGTACTTC. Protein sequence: CASSLSSGIETQYF.

The chain's CDR3 is CSAIDPQNTEAFF. For the CDR3, the DNA is TGCAGTGCTATTGATCCCCAGAACACTGAAGCTTTCTTT. V and J are TRBV20-1 and TRBJ1-1, with no clear D. This CDR3 is built from 13 residues. Trimming took 4 bases from V and 1 from J, leaving 10 bases between them. Germline CDR1 is DFQATT and CDR2 is SNEGSKA (reference sequence).

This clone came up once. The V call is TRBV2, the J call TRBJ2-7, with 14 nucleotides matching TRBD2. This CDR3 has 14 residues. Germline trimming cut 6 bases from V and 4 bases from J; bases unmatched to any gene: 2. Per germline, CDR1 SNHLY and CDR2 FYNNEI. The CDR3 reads CASRGLAGDYEQYF. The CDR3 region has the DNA TGTGCCAGCAGGGGACTAGCGGGAGATTACGAGCAGTACTTC.

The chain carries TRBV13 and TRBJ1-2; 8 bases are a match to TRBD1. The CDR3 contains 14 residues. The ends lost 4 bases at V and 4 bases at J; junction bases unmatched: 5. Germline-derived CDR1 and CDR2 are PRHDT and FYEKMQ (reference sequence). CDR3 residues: CASSSRDRLYGYTF. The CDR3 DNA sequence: TGTGCCAGCAGCTCCCGGGACAGGCTCTATGGCTACACCTTC.

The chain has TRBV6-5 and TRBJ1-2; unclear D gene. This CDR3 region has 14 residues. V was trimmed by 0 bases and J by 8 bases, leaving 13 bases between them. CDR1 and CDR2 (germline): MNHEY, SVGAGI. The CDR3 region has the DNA TGTGCCAGCAGTTACTCGGTCGGAGCGGGGGGCTACACCTTC. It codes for CASSYSVGAGGYTF.

Written as DNA, the CDR3 is TGTGCCAGCAGCCTCGGACAGGGGCCATCCAATGAGCAGTTCTTC. Its protein product is CASSLGQGPSNEQFF. The J gene is TRBJ2-1, the V gene TRBV5-8, with 9 bases matching TRBD1. J lost 6 bases, V lost 4 bases, and 8 bases had no gene match. This CDR3 is 15 amino acids long. Germline CDR1 reads SGHTS; CDR2 reads YDEGEE.

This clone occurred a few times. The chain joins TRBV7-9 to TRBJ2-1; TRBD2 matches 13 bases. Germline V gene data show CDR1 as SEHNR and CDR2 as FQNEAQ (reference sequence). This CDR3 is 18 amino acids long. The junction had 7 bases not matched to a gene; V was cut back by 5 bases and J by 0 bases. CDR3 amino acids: CASSPTSGRTSSYNEQFF. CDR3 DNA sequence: TGTGCCAGCAGCCCGACTAGCGGGAGGACTTCCTCCTACAATGAGCAGTTCTTC.

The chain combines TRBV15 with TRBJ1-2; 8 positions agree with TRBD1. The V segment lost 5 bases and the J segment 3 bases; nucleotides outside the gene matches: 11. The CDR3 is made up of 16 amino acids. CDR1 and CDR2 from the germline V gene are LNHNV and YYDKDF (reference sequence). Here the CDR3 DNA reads TGTGCCACCAGCGCACTAGGGGGACAGGAGTACTATGGCTACACCTTC. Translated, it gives CATSALGGQEYYGYTF.

This CDR3 is CASNIAGDYNEQFF. Here the CDR3 DNA reads TGTGCCAGCAATATAGCGGGAGACTACAATGAGCAGTTCTTC. The V call is TRBV2, the J call TRBJ2-1; 9 bases are shared with TRBD2. Germline values: CDR1 SNHLY, CDR2 FYNNEI. This CDR3 region has 14 residues. The V segment lost 7 bases and the J segment 3 bases; nucleotides outside the gene matches: 4.

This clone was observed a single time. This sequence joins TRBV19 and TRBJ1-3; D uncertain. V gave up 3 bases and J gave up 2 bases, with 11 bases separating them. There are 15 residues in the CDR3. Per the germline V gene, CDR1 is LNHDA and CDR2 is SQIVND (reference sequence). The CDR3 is CASSINGRTGNTIYF. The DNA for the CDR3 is TGTGCCAGTAGTATTAATGGGAGAACTGGAAACACCATATATTTT.

In DNA, the CDR3 is TGTGCCAGCAGAGCCGGGACAGAATACGAGCAGTACTTC. As protein: CASRAGTEYEQYF. The V and J genes are TRBV2 and TRBJ2-7, with 7 bases identical to TRBD1. This CDR3 has 13 amino acids. Germline V gene data show CDR1 as SNHLY and CDR2 as FYNNEI. V lost 6 bases to trimming and J lost 4 bases; unmatched junction nucleotides: 6.

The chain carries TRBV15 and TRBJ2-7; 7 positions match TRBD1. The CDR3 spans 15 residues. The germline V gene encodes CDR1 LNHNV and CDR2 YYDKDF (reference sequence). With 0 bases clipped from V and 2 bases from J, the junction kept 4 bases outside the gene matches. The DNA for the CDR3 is TGTGCCACCAGCAGAGATCTCGGACAGGCCTACGAGCAGTACTTC. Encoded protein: CATSRDLGQAYEQYF.

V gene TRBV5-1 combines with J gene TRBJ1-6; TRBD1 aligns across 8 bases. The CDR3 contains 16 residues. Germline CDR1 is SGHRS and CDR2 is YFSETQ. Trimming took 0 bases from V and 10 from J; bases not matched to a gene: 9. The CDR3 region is CASSLAGGGSISPLHF. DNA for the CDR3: TGCGCCAGCAGCTTGGCAGGGGGCGGGAGTATATCACCCCTCCACTTT.

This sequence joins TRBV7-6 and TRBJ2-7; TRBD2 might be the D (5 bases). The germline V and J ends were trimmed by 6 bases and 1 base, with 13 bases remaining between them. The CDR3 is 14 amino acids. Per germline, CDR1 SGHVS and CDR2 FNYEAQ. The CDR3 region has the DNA TGTGCCAGCAGTTTCGGGGAATTATCCTACGAGCAGTACTTC. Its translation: CASSFGELSYEQYF.

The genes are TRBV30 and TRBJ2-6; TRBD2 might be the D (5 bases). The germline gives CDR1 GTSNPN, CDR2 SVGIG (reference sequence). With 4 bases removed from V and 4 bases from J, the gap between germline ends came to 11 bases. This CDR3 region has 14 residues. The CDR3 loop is CAWTPGRGANVLTF. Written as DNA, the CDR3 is TGTGCCTGGACCCCGGGGAGAGGGGCCAACGTCCTGACTTTC.